The 30 T cell receptor beta chains given below trace back to one sample, sequenced in a study of blood T cell repertoires in COVID-19 (dated by TCRdb to about 2020). The library came from the immunoSEQ multiplex PCR assay. TCRdb holds this immuneACCESS table with in-frame rearrangements only. Some clones are missing; in checked studies, unresolved V genes explain under half, and the rest has no known cause. A total of some 150,000 clones appear in this sample, approximately 92% of them only once. The ten largest make up about 15% of the sample. The sequencing sample was made of peripheral blood. The receptors stem from a woman between 35 and 50 years old with acute or convalescent COVID-19.

This chain links TRBV6-2 or TRBV6-3 with TRBJ2-1; TRBD2 matches 10 bases. The V gene end was trimmed by 5 bases and the J gene end by 3 bases; junction bases not matched to a gene: 7. Germline CDR1 MNHEY, CDR2 SVGEGT. The CDR3 totals 16 residues. CDR3 protein: CASSAVSGRVYNEQFF. DNA of the CDR3: TGTGCCAGCAGTGCGGTGAGCGGGAGGGTCTACAATGAGCAGTTCTTC.

The J gene is TRBJ2-3, the V gene TRBV6-4; a possible D gene is TRBD2 (6 bases). V gave up 2 bases and J gave up 2 bases, with 11 bases separating them. CDR1 is MRHNA and CDR2 is SNTAGT in the germline V gene. CDR3 length: 15 amino acids. The CDR3 is CASSDGGAPTDTQYF. CDR3 DNA sequence: TGTGCCAGCAGTGACGGCGGGGCCCCCACAGATACGCAGTATTTT.

The gene calls are TRBV12-3 or TRBV12-4 and TRBJ1-1; TRBD1 aligns across 8 bases. The length of the CDR3 is 13 residues. V was pared by 6 bases and J by 10 bases, with 10 bases of the junction left unmatched. CDR3: CASRGQGGIRAFF. CDR3 bases: TGTGCCAGCAGAGGACAGGGTGGGATCCGAGCTTTCTTT.

CDR3 DNA: TGTGCCAGCCATCGAGCGGGGGAGGGCTACACCTTC. Protein product: CASHRAGEGYTF. The rearrangement uses TRBV18 and TRBJ1-2, with D possibly matching TRBD1 (5 bases). From germline, CDR1 is KGHSH and CDR2 LQKENI. CDR3 size: 12 residues. Trimming cost V 8 bases and J 8 bases, with 15 bases left between them. The whole variable domain, remainder taken from reference TRBV18 and TRBJ1-2, is NAGVMQNPRHLVRRRGQEARLRCSPMKGHSHVYWYRQLPEEGLKFMVYLQKENIIDESGMPKERFSAEFPKEGPSILRIQQVVRGDSAAYFCASHRAGEGYTFGSGTRLTVV.

The gene calls are TRBV9 and TRBJ2-6; 7 bases align to TRBD1. The CDR3 loop spans 20 amino acids. Germline-derived CDR1 and CDR2 are SGDLS and YYNGEE. Trimming removed 3 bases from V and 1 base from J; junction bases left unmatched: 16. The CDR3, as DNA: TGTGCCAGCAGCGAGAAAAGAGACAGGGACCTATGGTCTGGGGCCAACGTCCTGACTTTC. This sequence encodes CASSEKRDRDLWSGANVLTF. The whole variable domain, filled in from reference TRBV9 and TRBJ2-6, reads DSGVTQTPKHLITATGQRVTLRCSPRSGDLSVYWYQQSLDQGLQFLIQYYNGEERAKGNILERFSAQQFPDLHSELNLSSLELGDSALYFCASSEKRDRDLWSGANVLTFGAGSRLTVL.

The chain joins TRBV30 to TRBJ2-7, with TRBD1 matching 8 bases. Germline CDR1 and CDR2: GTSNPN and SVGIG (reference sequence). The CDR3 totals 14 residues. The V segment lost 0 bases and the J segment 5 bases; nucleotides outside the gene matches: 6. The CDR3 spells CAWSVSGTGNEQYF. CDR3 coding DNA: TGTGCCTGGAGTGTGTCCGGGACAGGTAACGAGCAGTACTTC.

The gene calls are TRBV6-5 and TRBJ2-3, with TRBD2 matching 10 bases. CDR3 length: 14 amino acids. In germline, CDR1 is MNHEY, CDR2 SVGAGI. The J segment lost 8 bases and the V segment lost 5 bases, leaving 7 bases of the junction unmatched. CDR3 sequence (DNA): TGTGCCAGCAGTACTAGCGGGGCATACGGTACGCAGTATTTT. It is translated as CASSTSGAYGTQYF.

The CDR3 protein is CASSLDGSAGGINTGELFF. Here the CDR3 DNA reads TGTGCCAGCAGCTTAGACGGTAGCGCGGGAGGGATAAACACCGGGGAGCTGTTTTTT. The chain has TRBV11-2 and TRBJ2-2; 9 bases fit TRBD2. The J segment lost 2 bases and the V segment lost 0 bases, leaving 10 bases of the junction unmatched. This CDR3 is built from 19 residues. Germline CDR1 and CDR2: SGHAT and FQNNGV.

The chain joins TRBV6-5 to TRBJ2-5; weak D call: TRBD2 (6 bases). Germline lookup yields CDR1 MNHEY and CDR2 SVGAGI. The CDR3 runs to 15 residues. Between the trimmed V and J ends, which lost 5 bases and 5 bases, there was a span of 18 bases. The CDR3 region has the DNA TGTGCCAGCAGTCCCTTACAGGAGGGCTTGGAGACCCAGTACTTC. Protein sequence: CASSPLQEGLETQYF.

In its sample, this clone was seen once. The J gene is TRBJ1-6, the V gene TRBV19; 9 positions match TRBD1. The CDR3 extends over 15 amino acids. Trimming removed 7 bases from V and 7 bases from J; junction bases left unmatched: 8. Germline CDR1 LNHDA, CDR2 SQIVND (reference sequence). CDR3 in amino acids: CASTPGQGLNSPLHF. CDR3 DNA sequence: TGTGCCAGTACCCCAGGACAGGGGTTGAATTCACCCCTCCACTTT.

This clone showed up just once. This sequence joins TRBV7-2 and TRBJ2-7; 10 nucleotides align to TRBD1. The CDR3 length is 13 residues. CDR1 and CDR2 from the germline V gene are SGHTA and FQGNSA. Losses at the gene ends were 3 bases for V and 6 bases for J; bases not matched to a gene: 2. The CDR3 DNA is TGTGCCAGCAGCTTGACAGGGGGCTCCGAGCAGTACTTC. Encoded protein: CASSLTGGSEQYF.

The chain recombines TRBV5-1 with TRBJ1-1; no clear D gene. This CDR3 has 13 amino acids. Trimming removed 2 bases from V and 0 bases from J, with 5 bases in between. Germline V gene sequence: CDR1 SGHRS, CDR2 YFSETQ. CDR3 loop: CASSLQLNTEAFF. As DNA, the CDR3 is TGCGCCAGCAGCTTACAGCTGAACACTGAAGCTTTCTTT.

The chain joins TRBV30 to TRBJ1-5; perhaps TRBD1 as D (5 bases). CDR1 is GTSNPN and CDR2 is SVGIG in the germline V gene (reference sequence). This CDR3 contains 15 residues. Trimming took 0 bases from V and 1 from J, leaving 10 bases between them. This chain's CDR3 is CAWSVQSGSNQPQHF. DNA of the CDR3: TGTGCCTGGAGTGTTCAATCAGGGAGCAATCAGCCCCAGCATTTT.

The chain carries TRBV7-9 and TRBJ1-2; D might be TRBD1 (5 bases). The germline V and J ends were trimmed by 5 bases and 6 bases, with 16 bases remaining between them. The CDR3 runs 14 residues. CDR1 is SEHNR, CDR2 FQNEAQ, per germline (reference sequence). The CDR3 DNA reads as TGTGCCAGCAGCCCAATTATGACAGCAAATGGCTACACCTTC. Protein product: CASSPIMTANGYTF.

The table lists this clone with a count of one. The V call is TRBV4-1, the J call TRBJ2-4, with 7 bases lining up with TRBD1. The CDR3 spans 15 residues. The germline V gene encodes CDR1 MGHRA and CDR2 YSYEKL. V shed 0 bases, J shed 5 bases, and the junction held 4 bases outside the gene matches. CDR3 in amino acids: CASSQEGDRENIQYF. CDR3 DNA sequence: TGCGCCAGCAGCCAAGAGGGAGACAGGGAAAACATTCAGTACTTC.

The rearrangement joins TRBV12-5 to TRBJ2-3; 7 positions agree with TRBD1. The V gene end was trimmed by 7 bases and the J gene end by 0 bases; junction bases not matched to a gene: 4. Germline V CDR1 and CDR2: LGHNT, FRNRAP. The CDR3 has 14 amino acids. The CDR3 DNA follows: TGTGCTAGTGTTCGACAGGGTAGCACAGATACGCAGTATTTT. Translation gives CASVRQGSTDTQYF.

This clone appeared once. The chain uses TRBV5-6 and TRBJ1-2; 7 bases line up with TRBD1. The CDR3 sequence is 15 residues long. Germline lookup yields CDR1 SGHDT and CDR2 YYEEEE. Trimming took 2 bases from V and 4 from J; bases not matched to a gene: 8. The CDR3 nucleotides are TGTGCCAGCAGCTTACCTGGACAGGTTTTCTATGGCTACACCTTC. It specifies CASSLPGQVFYGYTF.

This clone was seen a few times. This chain uses TRBV7-9 with TRBJ1-1; a weak D match, TRBD1 (5 bases). Germline V gene data show CDR1 as SEHNR and CDR2 as FQNEAQ (reference sequence). CDR3 length equals 14 residues. Trimming removed 5 bases at V and 0 bases at J, with 10 bases between. CDR3 loop: CASSIGHMNTEAFF. DNA of the CDR3: TGTGCCAGCAGCATAGGACACATGAACACTGAAGCTTTCTTT.

V is TRBV7-3 and J is TRBJ2-3; D is unresolved. There are 17 residues in the CDR3. Germline loops: CDR1 SGHTA, CDR2 FQGTGA. V lost 2 bases to trimming and J lost 0 bases, with 15 bases between them. The CDR3 DNA reads TGTGCCAGCAGCTTATACTCGACTGGATCTAGCACAGATACGCAGTATTTT. Translation: CASSLYSTGSSTDTQYF.

J is TRBJ2-7 and V is TRBV5-6; TRBD1 is a possible D gene (5 bases). V was pared by 2 bases and J by 2 bases, with 26 bases between. This CDR3 has 19 residues. In germline, CDR1 is SGHDT, CDR2 YYEEEE. CDR3 protein: CASSFSGVWAGKGTYEQYF. CDR3 DNA sequence: TGTGCCAGCAGCTTTTCCGGAGTTTGGGCCGGAAAGGGGACCTACGAGCAGTACTTC.

J is TRBJ1-2 and V is TRBV9, with D perhaps matching TRBD1 (6 bases). Trimming took off 3 bases at V and 3 bases at J, with 9 bases between the two ends. The CDR3 sequence is 13 residues long. CDR1 is SGDLS and CDR2 is YYNGEE in the germline V gene. DNA for the CDR3: TGTGCCAGCAGCGAGACAGGCTACTATGGCTACACCTTC. Protein sequence: CASSETGYYGYTF.

V and J are TRBV24-1 and TRBJ2-3; no firm D call. The CDR3 runs to 14 residues. Germline CDR1 reads KGHDR; CDR2 reads SFDVKD. V was shortened by 3 bases and J by 2 bases, with 8 bases between the two germline ends. The chain's CDR3 is CATSDRVVTDTQYF. The CDR3 DNA follows: TGTGCCACCAGTGATCGCGTCGTCACAGATACGCAGTATTTT.

The chain has TRBV12-3 or TRBV12-4 and TRBJ2-1; D is perhaps TRBD2 (5 bases). V lost 6 bases and J lost 8, with 8 bases in between. The CDR3 loop spans 11 amino acids. The chain's CDR3 is CASSGRDEQFF. As DNA, the CDR3 is TGTGCCAGCAGCGGGCGGGATGAGCAGTTCTTC.

The chain employs TRBV7-6 and TRBJ2-1; 9 bases map to TRBD2. The CDR3 sequence is 15 residues long. Germline CDR1 SGHVS, CDR2 FNYEAQ. V lost 0 bases to trimming and J lost 10 bases; unmatched junction nucleotides: 7. Here the CDR3 DNA reads TGTGCCAGCAGCTTAGCGCTAGTTAGCGGGGGCGAGCAGTTCTTC. This translates into CASSLALVSGGEQFF.

The rearrangement joins TRBV28 to TRBJ2-1, with 12 nucleotides matching TRBD2. CDR1 is MDHEN, CDR2 SYDVKM, per germline. Unmatched junction bases numbered 6, after V lost 5 bases and J lost 4 bases. This CDR3 has 16 residues. CDR3 protein: CASSELAGGIYNEQFF. For the CDR3, the DNA is TGTGCCAGCAGTGAACTAGCGGGGGGTATTTACAATGAGCAGTTCTTC.

The chain links TRBV4-1 to TRBJ2-1; D might be TRBD2 (6 bases). V was trimmed by 0 bases and J by 15 bases, leaving 15 bases between them. Germline values: CDR1 MGHRA, CDR2 YSYEKL. The CDR3 covers 13 residues. The CDR3 sequence is CASSQDIRGFRFF. CDR3 coding DNA: TGCGCCAGCAGCCAAGATATACGGGGGTTTAGGTTCTTC.

V usage is TRBV29-1 and J usage is TRBJ2-7; no clear D gene. Germline V CDR1 and CDR2: SQVTM, ANQGSEA. V gave up 6 bases and J gave up 0 bases, with 18 bases separating them. The CDR3 is 15 amino acids. CDR3 coding DNA: TGCAGCGTGATGCCCGGCGGAACATCCTCCTACGAGCAGTACTTC. Translated, it gives CSVMPGGTSSYEQYF.

The V and J genes are TRBV7-9 and TRBJ2-2, with 10 bases fitting TRBD2. CDR1 is SEHNR and CDR2 is FQNEAQ in the germline V gene (reference sequence). Losses at the gene ends were 4 bases for V and 6 bases for J; bases not matched to a gene: 11. The CDR3 runs 17 residues. This chain's CDR3 is CASSSDLAGVSAGELFF. CDR3 DNA sequence: TGTGCCAGCAGCTCAGACCTAGCGGGAGTATCGGCCGGGGAGCTGTTTTTT.

This rearrangement joins TRBV24-1 to TRBJ2-1; D is possibly TRBD1 (5 bases). Trimming removed 2 bases from V and 5 bases from J, with 21 bases in between. Germline V gene sequence: CDR1 KGHDR, CDR2 SFDVKD. The CDR3 consists of 18 residues. The CDR3 bases are TGTGCCACCAGTGATTATGAGAAAGACAGTATCAGTCACAATGAGCAGTTCTTC. Amino acids: CATSDYEKDSISHNEQFF.

The V gene is TRBV6-4, the J gene TRBJ2-5, with a weak D call TRBD1 (9 bases). Trimming removed 6 bases at V and 1 base at J, with 18 bases between. Germline lookup yields CDR1 MRHNA and CDR2 SNTAGT. The CDR3 is 16 amino acids. The CDR3 reads CASSVAGQGSQETQYF. CDR3 DNA sequence: TGTGCCAGCAGCGTAGCGGGACAGGGTTCCCAAGAGACCCAGTACTTC.